This T cell receptor beta chain comes out of a study of Ad26.COV2.S vaccination and SARS-CoV-2 variants. About the study: Sample donor was a member of the COV1001 Ad26.COV2.S trial arm. Participants got Ad26.COV2.S intramuscularly, once or twice 56 days apart. Overall study findings and caveats: After vaccination, substantial breadth of spike-specific CD8+ and CD4+ responses was reported.

Sequencing was performed with immunoSEQ multiplex PCR; in TCRdb, only in-frame clones are kept and a portion is missing. The table lists around 380,000 clones, roughly nine tenths of them singletons. Trimming removed 5 bases from V and 0 bases from J, with 8 bases in between. Germline values: CDR1 SGHNT, CDR2 YYREEE (reference sequence). This CDR3 spans 13 amino acids. This sample's treatment: about 20 received Ad26.COV2.S at low or high dose, single or two shots; 5 received placebo; per-sample allocation not given. Repertoires come from day 63 after the first vaccine or placebo injection. The vaccine delivered Wuhan-strain SARS-CoV-2 spike through an Ad26 vector. Note on this clone: The antigen is undetermined.

The rearrangement uses TRBV5-4 and TRBJ1-2, with D perhaps matching TRBD1 (6 bases). The sample consisted of peripheral blood, taken in a trial of Ad26.COV2.S vaccine versus placebo. This TCR was sampled from a person between 18 and 60 years old who received the Ad26.COV2.S COVID-19 vaccine or a placebo. The DNA for the CDR3 is TGTGCCAGCAGTCAGGGGTCTAACTATGGCTACACCTTC. Protein product: CASSQGSNYGYTF.